One sample yielded the 15 T cell receptor beta chains listed below, sequenced in a study of long-term antiretroviral therapy in people with HIV. Researchers ran immunoSEQ v3.0 at survey level. Generated by immunoSEQ multiplex PCR, the TCRdb table keeps only in-frame clones and is missing some. The sample lists 30,000 to 50,000 clones, 75% to 90% occurring once. The source was unsorted PBMCs, collected 3.1 years after starting antiretroviral therapy. These receptors all stem from a woman aged 45-65 years with HIV.

The rearrangement uses TRBV7-9 and TRBJ1-4, with 10 bases lining up with TRBD1. The CDR3 sequence is 15 residues long. J lost 3 bases, V lost 6 bases, and 4 bases had no gene match. Per the germline V gene, CDR1 is SEHNR and CDR2 is FQNEAQ (reference sequence). The CDR3 region has the DNA TGTGCCAGCAGACCTGGACAGGGGGCTAATGAAAAACTGTTTTTT. It yields the protein CASRPGQGANEKLFF.

The V gene is TRBV13, the J gene TRBJ2-1; D gene unclear. CDR1 and CDR2 from the germline V gene are PRHDT and FYEKMQ (reference sequence). Trimming removed 3 bases from V and 0 bases from J, with 9 bases in between. This CDR3 is 15 amino acids long. DNA for the CDR3: TGTGCCAGCAGCTTTAGCTCTAGCTCCTACAATGAGCAGTTCTTC. Its translation is CASSFSSSSYNEQFF.

This chain links TRBV5-1 with TRBJ2-7, with 8 bases lining up with TRBD1. With V trimmed by 4 bases and J by 5 bases, 8 bases remained unmatched. The CDR3 consists of 14 residues. The germline CDR1 and CDR2 sequences are SGHRS and YFSETQ. This chain's CDR3 is CASSRDRGVDEQYF. DNA of the CDR3: TGCGCCAGCAGCCGTGACAGGGGAGTCGACGAGCAGTACTTC.

This chain uses TRBV21-1 with TRBJ2-7. TRBV21-1 is a documented pseudogene. CDR3 size: 11 residues. CDR3 coding DNA: TGTGCCAGCAGCCACCTCTACGAGCAGTACTTC. Protein: CASSHLYEQYF.

This chain uses TRBV7-9 with TRBJ1-4, with a possible D match to TRBD1 (6 bases). CDR3 size: 16 residues. Germline V gene data show CDR1 as SEHNR and CDR2 as FQNEAQ (reference sequence). V lost 1 base and J lost 7, with 16 bases in between. The CDR3 DNA sequence: TGTGCCAGCAGCTTAGTCACAGGGTCTAGAGGTGAAAAACTGTTTTTT. It specifies CASSLVTGSRGEKLFF.

The rearrangement uses TRBV5-6 and TRBJ1-4; 10 bases align to TRBD1. Losses at the gene ends were 3 bases for V and 8 bases for J; bases not matched to a gene: 7. There are 15 residues in the CDR3. Germline CDR1 reads SGHDT; CDR2 reads YYEEEE. CDR3 protein: CASSWRVDRGEKLFF. CDR3 nucleotide sequence: TGTGCCAGCAGCTGGAGGGTGGACAGGGGGGAAAAACTGTTTTTT. Variable domain in full (rest from reference TRBV5-6 and TRBJ1-4): DAGVTQSPTHLIKTRGQQVTLRCSPKSGHDTVSWYQQALGQGPQFIFQYYEEEERQRGNFPDRFSGHQFPNYSSELNVNALLLGDSALYLCASSWRVDRGEKLFFGSGTQLSVL.

The chain combines TRBV10-3 with TRBJ2-2; a possible D gene is TRBD2 (6 bases). CDR1 ENHRY and CDR2 SYGVKD come from the germline V gene. There are 15 residues in the CDR3. V lost 6 bases, J lost 3 bases, and 14 bases lay in between. The CDR3 loop reads CAISGSRTHTGELFF. CDR3 in DNA: TGTGCCATCAGCGGGAGCAGGACACACACCGGGGAGCTGTTTTTT.

This chain uses TRBV18 with TRBJ2-1, with D perhaps TRBD2 (5 bases). The CDR3 covers 15 residues. Trimming removed 4 bases at V and 2 bases at J, with 12 bases between. CDR1 and CDR2 (germline): KGHSH, LQKENI. The CDR3 coding sequence is TGTGCCAGCTCACTTAACCTAGCTCCCTACAATGAGCAGTTCTTC. Protein: CASSLNLAPYNEQFF.

The chain has TRBV4-1 and TRBJ2-5, with 10 bases that match TRBD2. CDR1 and CDR2 (germline): MGHRA, YSYEKL. This CDR3 region has 19 residues. V lost 0 bases, J lost 4 bases, and 14 bases stayed unmatched. The CDR3 DNA sequence: TGCGCCAGCAGCCAAGAGCCCCGATGGACCTTAGCGGGGGGAGAGACCCAGTACTTC. As protein: CASSQEPRWTLAGGETQYF.

DNA of the CDR3: TGTGCCAGCAGCTCCGTAGCGGGGAGCTCCTACAATGAGCAGTTCTTC. Translated: CASSSVAGSSYNEQFF. The chain combines TRBV7-2 with TRBJ2-1; 8 nucleotides align to TRBD2. Losses at the gene ends were 4 bases for V and 0 bases for J; bases not matched to a gene: 5. Germline loops: CDR1 SGHTA, CDR2 FQGNSA. The CDR3 sequence is 16 residues long.

The chain joins TRBV4-1 to TRBJ1-1; tentatively, D is TRBD1 (6 bases). Trimming removed 1 base from V and 5 bases from J, with 8 bases in between. Germline CDR1 reads MGHRA; CDR2 reads YSYEKL. This CDR3 region has 13 residues. The CDR3 is CASSQVRGTEAFF. DNA of the CDR3: TGCGCCAGCAGCCAAGTGAGGGGGACTGAAGCTTTCTTT.

The rearrangement links TRBV2 to TRBJ2-4, with a possible D match to TRBD2 (5 bases). Germline V gene data show CDR1 as SNHLY and CDR2 as FYNNEI. The CDR3 totals 16 residues. Trimming left V 4 bases short and J 0 bases short, with 13 bases between. The CDR3 DNA reads TGTGCCAGCAGTGGGGAGTACCACCTAGCCAAAAACATTCAGTACTTC. As protein: CASSGEYHLAKNIQYF.

This clone was seen only a few times. The rearrangement joins TRBV6-5 to TRBJ1-2; 10 positions match TRBD1. There are 14 residues in the CDR3. CDR1 is MNHEY and CDR2 is SVGAGI in the germline V gene. V lost 8 bases and J lost 5; bases outside the gene matches: 8. CDR3 in DNA: TGTGCCAGCGGCCAGGACAGGGGGTTATATGGCTACACCTTC. This codes for CASGQDRGLYGYTF.

The chain links TRBV7-2 to TRBJ2-7, with 13 bases aligning to TRBD2. Looked up from germline, CDR1 is SGHTA and CDR2 is FQGNSA. The trim removed 5 bases at V and 3 bases at J, leaving 7 bases unmatched. This CDR3 has 16 amino acids. The CDR3 protein is CASSREGTSGVYEQYF. In nucleotides, the CDR3 is TGTGCCAGCAGCCGGGAAGGGACTAGCGGGGTCTACGAGCAGTACTTC.

The gene calls are TRBV7-2 and TRBJ2-4; D is unresolved. This CDR3 is built from 15 residues. CDR1 is SGHTA, CDR2 FQGNSA, per germline. Between the trimmed V and J ends, which lost 2 bases and 2 bases, there was a span of 10 bases. The CDR3 coding sequence is TGTGCCAGCAGCTTATTTCGCATCCCCAAAAACATTCAGTACTTC. It yields the protein CASSLFRIPKNIQYF. Together with reference TRBV7-2 and TRBJ2-4, the CDR3 gives the full variable domain: GAGVSQSPSNKVTEKGKDVELRCDPISGHTALYWYRQSLGQGLEFLIYFQGNSAPDKSGLPSDRFSAERTGGSVSTLTIQRTQQEDSAVYLCASSLFRIPKNIQYFGAGTRLSVL.